A selection of T cell receptor beta chains follows, all from one sample in a study of blood T cells in healthy people across ages. A single record per CDR3 protein comes from TCRdb applying MiXCR to the 5' RACE reads. The repertoire holds about 1.5 million distinct CDR3 sequences, with about 45% as singletons. Sequencing used blood. Receptors were obtained from a woman aged 18-29 years in good health. The CDR3 runs from the conserved cysteine through the conserved F or W. Each record gives: V gene, J gene, CDR3 protein.

v_call: TRBV5-5
j_call: TRBJ1-2
cdr3_aa: CASSLDGTVTGYTF

v_call: TRBV20-1
j_call: TRBJ2-1
cdr3_aa: CSARLRGRSEQFF

v_call: TRBV4-1
j_call: TRBJ2-7
cdr3_aa: CASSQDRTQGYEQYF

v_call: TRBV9
j_call: TRBJ2-1
cdr3_aa: CASSVLPGPYNNEQFF

v_call: TRBV20-1
j_call: TRBJ2-7
cdr3_aa: CSVRDSDTTYEQYF

v_call: TRBV6-2/TRBV6-3
j_call: TRBJ2-2
cdr3_aa: CASSLGQTGELFF

v_call: TRBV4-3
j_call: TRBJ1-2
cdr3_aa: CSSQDTGVLLGYTF

v_call: TRBV7-8
j_call: TRBJ2-2
cdr3_aa: CASSLRELFF

v_call: TRBV30
j_call: TRBJ2-1
cdr3_aa: CAWYNPGTGSGNEQFF

v_call: TRBV6-2/TRBV6-3
j_call: TRBJ1-1
cdr3_aa: CASSLTTKNTEAFF

v_call: TRBV7-9
j_call: TRBJ1-1
cdr3_aa: CASSLVAEAFF

v_call: TRBV20-1
j_call: TRBJ1-5
cdr3_aa: CSARDKGPGSNQPQHF

v_call: TRBV9
j_call: TRBJ1-1
cdr3_aa: CASSVVVNTEAFF

v_call: TRBV5-1
j_call: TRBJ2-3
cdr3_aa: CASSFEQGPDTQYF

v_call: TRBV11-2
j_call: TRBJ1-6
cdr3_aa: CASRLGGGGGSPLHF

v_call: TRBV6-6
j_call: TRBJ2-3
cdr3_aa: CASFRSGGSTDTQYF

v_call: TRBV7-9
j_call: TRBJ1-2
cdr3_aa: CASSLVPGNYGYTF

v_call: TRBV29-1
j_call: TRBJ2-1
cdr3_aa: CSVEEFRGSEQFF

v_call: TRBV6-5
j_call: TRBJ2-7
cdr3_aa: CASSLARTTYNEQYF

v_call: TRBV3-1
j_call: TRBJ2-7
cdr3_aa: CASSRTSGFYEQYF

v_call: TRBV7-9
j_call: TRBJ1-1
cdr3_aa: CASSLRGGENTEAFF

v_call: TRBV27
j_call: TRBJ2-5
cdr3_aa: CASSPSGIQETQYF

v_call: TRBV12-3/TRBV12-4
j_call: NA
cdr3_aa: CASSLWLGTEQYF

v_call: TRBV6-2/TRBV6-3
j_call: TRBJ2-1
cdr3_aa: CASNGLAGVVRNEQFF

v_call: TRBV13
j_call: TRBJ2-1
cdr3_aa: CASSLIRRGPYNEQFF

v_call: TRBV12-5
j_call: TRBJ2-7
cdr3_aa: CASGSTGTGTYEQYF